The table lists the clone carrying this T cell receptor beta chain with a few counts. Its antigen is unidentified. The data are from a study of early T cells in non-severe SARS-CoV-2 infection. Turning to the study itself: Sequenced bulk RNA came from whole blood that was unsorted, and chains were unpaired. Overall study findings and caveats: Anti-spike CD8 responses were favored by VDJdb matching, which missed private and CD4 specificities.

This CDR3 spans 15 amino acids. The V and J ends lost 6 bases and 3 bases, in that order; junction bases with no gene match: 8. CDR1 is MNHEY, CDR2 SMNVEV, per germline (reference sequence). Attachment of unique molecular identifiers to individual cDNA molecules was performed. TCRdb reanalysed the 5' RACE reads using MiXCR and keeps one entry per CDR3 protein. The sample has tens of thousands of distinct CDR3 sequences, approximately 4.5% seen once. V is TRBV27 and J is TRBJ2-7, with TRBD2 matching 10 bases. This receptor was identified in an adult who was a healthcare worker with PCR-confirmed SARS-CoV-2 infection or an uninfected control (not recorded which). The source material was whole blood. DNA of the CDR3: TGTGCCAGCAGACAAAATAGCGGGGGGTTCTACGAGCAGTACTTC. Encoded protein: CASRQNSGGFYEQYF.